Following are 2 T cell receptor beta chains from one sample sequenced in a study of T-cell reconstitution after alpha-beta-depleted transplantation in children. Using unique molecular identifiers, the investigators prepared the TCRbeta library. TCRdb passed the PCR reads through MiXCR, listing each CDR3 protein once. The data hold 490,000 or so distinct CDR3 sequences, with under 12% observed a single time. The input for sequencing was PBMCs, taken before TCRalphabeta/CD19-depleted stem cell transplant. Every receptor here comes from a child younger than 10 with inherited bone marrow failure, due to receive a stem cell transplant.

The V gene is TRBV25-1, the J gene TRBJ1-1, with D possibly TRBD1 on 6 matching bases. Germline CDR1 reads MGHDK; CDR2 reads SYGVNS. V was trimmed by 1 base and J by 5 bases, leaving 14 bases between them. This CDR3 has 15 amino acids. For the CDR3, the DNA is TGTGCCAGCAGTGAATGGGGGGGGCCGGGGACTGAAGCTTTCTTT. Encoded protein: CASSEWGGPGTEAFF.

This clonotype was found many times. The rearrangement uses TRBV4-2 and TRBJ1-4, with D possibly being TRBD1 (6 bases). This CDR3 has 16 amino acids. The V gene's germline CDR1 is LGHNA and CDR2 YNFKEQ. Trimming cost V 0 bases and J 7 bases, with 15 bases left between them. CDR3 sequence (DNA): TGTGCCAGCAGCCAAGAGTGGGGGGCGCCGGGTGAAAAACTGTTTTTT. It yields the protein CASSQEWGAPGEKLFF.